This entry concerns a single T cell receptor (beta chain). TCRbeta library preparation incorporated unique molecular identifiers. TCRdb called the PCR reads again in MiXCR, with one record for every CDR3 protein. The table shows about 830,000 distinct CDR3 sequences, with roughly 15% occurring only once. The sample belongs to a study of T-cell reconstitution after alpha-beta-depleted transplantation in children. The source of this sequence is a male patient younger than 18 who had a stem cell transplant for acute lymphoblastic leukemia, so the T cells may come from the graft donor. The source was PBMCs, mostly from graft donor cells, collected 360 days after TCRalphabeta/CD19-depleted stem cell transplant.

In nucleotides, the CDR3 is TGTGCCTGGAACCGGGACAGGGGCGAAAAACTGTTTTTT. Translating it yields CAWNRDRGEKLFF. V gene TRBV30 combines with J gene TRBJ1-4; TRBD1 agrees at 10 bases. This CDR3 is built from 13 residues. J was trimmed by 8 bases and V by 4 bases; bases with no gene match: 4. Germline assignment: CDR1 GTSNPN and CDR2 SVGIG (reference sequence).